This TCR beta chain was identified in a study of T cells in Graves' hyperthyroidism and ophthalmopathy. Researchers took RNA transcripts and amplified the TCR beta CDR3 regions from them. Initially, a first-round RT-PCR of the TCR CDR3 employed the HTBI primer set. TCRdb re-analysed the multiplex PCR reads in MiXCR, keeping a single row per CDR3 protein. The data hold 33,000 or so distinct CDR3 sequences, with approximately 50% observed a single time. Newly diagnosed hyperthyroidism patients aged 18 to 65 years had disease lasting under 2 months. Fresh peripheral blood, 10 ml, yielded the PBMCs. The J segment lost 5 bases and the V segment lost 4 bases, leaving 5 bases of the junction unmatched. This CDR3 is 13 amino acids long. Germline CDR1 SGDLS, CDR2 YYNGEE.

V usage is TRBV9 and J usage is TRBJ1-1; 7 bases line up with TRBD1. Source material: blood. The source of this sequence is a woman aged 45-59 years with Graves' hyperthyroidism that later progressed to Graves' ophthalmopathy. The CDR3 DNA is TGTGCCAGCAGCAGACAGGGCGGAACTGAAGCTTTCTTT. Translated: CASSRQGGTEAFF.